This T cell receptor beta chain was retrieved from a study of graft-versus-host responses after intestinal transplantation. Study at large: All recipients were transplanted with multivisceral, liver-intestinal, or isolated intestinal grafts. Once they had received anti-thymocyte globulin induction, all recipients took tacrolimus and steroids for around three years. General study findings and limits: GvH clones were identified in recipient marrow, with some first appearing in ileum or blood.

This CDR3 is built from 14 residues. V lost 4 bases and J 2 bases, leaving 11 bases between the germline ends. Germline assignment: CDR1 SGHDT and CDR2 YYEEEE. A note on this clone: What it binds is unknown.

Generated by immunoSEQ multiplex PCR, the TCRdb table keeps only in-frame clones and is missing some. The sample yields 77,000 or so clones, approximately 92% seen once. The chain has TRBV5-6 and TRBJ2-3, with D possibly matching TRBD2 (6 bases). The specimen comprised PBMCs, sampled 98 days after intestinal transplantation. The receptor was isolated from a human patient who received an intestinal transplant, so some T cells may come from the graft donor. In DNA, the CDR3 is TGTGCCAGCAGCATGGCGGGACTCACAGATACGCAGTATTTT. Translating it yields CASSMAGLTDTQYF.